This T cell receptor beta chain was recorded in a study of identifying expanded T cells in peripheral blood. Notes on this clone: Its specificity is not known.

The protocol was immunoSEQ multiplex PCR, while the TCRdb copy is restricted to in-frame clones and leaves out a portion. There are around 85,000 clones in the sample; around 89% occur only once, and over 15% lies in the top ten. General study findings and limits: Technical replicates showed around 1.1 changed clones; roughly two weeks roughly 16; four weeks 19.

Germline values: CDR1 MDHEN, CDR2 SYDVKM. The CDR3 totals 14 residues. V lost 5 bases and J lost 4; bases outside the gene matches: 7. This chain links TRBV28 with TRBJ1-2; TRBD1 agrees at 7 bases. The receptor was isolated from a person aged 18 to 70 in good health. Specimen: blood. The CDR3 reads CASSTTGRGYGYTF. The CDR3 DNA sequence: TGTGCCAGCAGTACGACAGGGAGGGGCTATGGCTACACCTTC.